This T cell receptor (beta chain) was observed in a study of human T cells and chemical hapten exposure. Time point indicated: patch test 3, about 24 weeks after DPC sensitization. Regarding treatment: therapeutic diphenylcyclopropenone sensitization with weekly scalp DPC. TCRdb passed the RACE reads through MiXCR, listing each CDR3 protein once. The data contain over 65,000 distinct CDR3 sequences, 11% of them singletons. The sample was whole blood, taken in connection with sensitization to the hapten diphenylcyclopropenone (DPC). This receptor was taken from a woman aged 45-65 years with alopecia areata. Some clones in this sample may be carry-over from other donors' samples.

DNA of the CDR3: TGTGCCACCAGTGATCCCGGGAGCTTAAACACCGGGGAGCTGTTTTTT. Translating gives CATSDPGSLNTGELFF. V is TRBV24-1 and J is TRBJ2-2; tentative D call: TRBD2 (6 bases). The V end was cut by 3 bases, the J end by 2 bases, with 12 bases between. In germline, CDR1 is KGHDR, CDR2 SFDVKD. The CDR3 is 16 amino acids.